The 9 T cell receptor beta chains reported below all come from one sample, sequenced in a study of beta chain features in type 1 diabetes. Study-level findings and limits: Significant though moderate, a shortening of TCRB CDR3s appeared in all four CD4+ subsets of Type 1 diabetes patients.

The authors reverse transcribed all of the isolated RNA, so sequencing captured expressed TCRB transcripts. The table came from immunoSEQ multiplex PCR; TCRdb's copy has only in-frame clones and leaves some out. The table records more than 300,000 clones, roughly a tenth of them present only once. No antigens are known for them. The sequenced sample consisted of central memory CD4+ T cells from blood. These receptor sequences come from a man younger than 45 with type 1 diabetes.

The CDR3: CASSLKGGSYNSPLHF. For the CDR3, the DNA is TGTGCCAGCAGTTTAAAGGGGGGCTCCTATAATTCACCCCTCCACTTT. The genes are TRBV27 and TRBJ1-6; D may be TRBD1 (6 bases). V gave up 2 bases and J gave up 0 bases, with 8 bases separating them. The CDR3 totals 16 residues. Germline loops: CDR1 MNHEY, CDR2 SMNVEV (reference sequence).

The chain recombines TRBV5-1 with TRBJ1-5; unclear D gene. The V end lost 0 bases, the J end lost 0 bases, and 7 bases lay between the germline ends. CDR3 length: 15 residues. Germline CDR1 and CDR2: SGHRS and YFSETQ. DNA of the CDR3: TGCGCCAGCAGCTTGGGCGGGGATAGCAATCAGCCCCAGCATTTT. Protein product: CASSLGGDSNQPQHF.

This clone has more than one count but fewer than ten. The rearrangement links TRBV7-6 to TRBJ2-3; D possibly uses TRBD1 or TRBD2 (5 bases each). The germline gives CDR1 SGHVS, CDR2 FNYEAQ. Trimming stripped 4 bases from V and 4 bases from J, with 12 bases between. The CDR3 consists of 14 residues. CDR3 sequence reads: CASSSGAVADTQYF. In DNA form, the CDR3 reads TGTGCCAGCAGCTCCGGGGCGGTCGCAGATACGCAGTATTTT. The full variable domain, rest sourced from reference TRBV7-6 and TRBJ2-3, is GAGVSQSPRYKVTKRGQDVALRCDPISGHVSLYWYRQALGQGPEFLTYFNYEAQQDKSGLPNDRFSAERPEGSISTLTIQRTEQRDSAMYRCASSSGAVADTQYFGPGTRLTVL.

This clone came up a few times. The genes are TRBV9 and TRBJ2-1; 9 bases agree with TRBD2. V lost 0 bases and J lost 10; bases outside the gene matches: 11. CDR1 is SGDLS and CDR2 is YYNGEE in the germline V gene. The CDR3 has 16 residues. The CDR3: CASSVVSGLAGYEQFF. The CDR3 DNA reads as TGTGCCAGCAGCGTAGTATCGGGACTAGCAGGTTACGAGCAGTTCTTC. Combining the CDR3 with reference TRBV9 and TRBJ2-1 gives the whole variable domain DSGVTQTPKHLITATGQRVTLRCSPRSGDLSVYWYQQSLDQGLQFLIQYYNGEERAKGNILERFSAQQFPDLHSELNLSSLELGDSALYFCASSVVSGLAGYEQFFGPGTRLTVL.

V is TRBV7-6 and J is TRBJ2-3; TRBD1 agrees at 9 bases. V gave up 10 bases and J gave up 9 bases; unmatched junction bases: 2. This CDR3 spans 10 amino acids. Germline V gives CDR1 SGHVS, CDR2 FNYEAQ. The CDR3 here is CATGTGTQYF. The CDR3 DNA is TGTGCCACAGGGACAGGGACGCAGTATTTT.

This clone was observed many times. The J gene is TRBJ2-3, the V gene TRBV10-3; 9 bases are shared with TRBD2. The CDR3 covers 16 residues. CDR1 and CDR2 (germline): ENHRY, SYGVKD. The V gene end was trimmed by 6 bases and the J gene end by 4 bases; junction bases not matched to a gene: 11. The CDR3 loop is CAISFGGGGAADTQYF. The CDR3 DNA sequence: TGTGCCATCAGCTTCGGAGGCGGGGGGGCCGCAGATACGCAGTATTTT.

The V and J genes are TRBV19 and TRBJ1-5, with D unresolved. CDR3 length: 12 amino acids. Germline CDR1 LNHDA, CDR2 SQIVND (reference sequence). V lost 5 bases and J lost 7, with 9 bases in between. The CDR3 nucleotides read TGTGCCAGTAGTCCGCCGATGCAGCCCCAGCATTTT. It yields the protein CASSPPMQPQHF.

This clone showed up just a few times. This sequence joins TRBV7-2 and TRBJ2-7; D is perhaps TRBD1 (5 bases). V was shortened by 5 bases and J by 7 bases, with 21 bases between the two germline ends. In germline, CDR1 is SGHTA, CDR2 FQGNSA. CDR3 size: 15 residues. CDR3: CASSALDSLGSEQYF. The CDR3 DNA follows: TGTGCCAGCAGCGCCCTCGACAGCCTAGGATCAGAGCAGTACTTC.

This clone was detected a few times. The rearrangement links TRBV2 to TRBJ1-1; 7 bases map to TRBD1. Germline CDR1 is SNHLY and CDR2 is FYNNEI. The CDR3 is 15 amino acids. V was pared by 2 bases and J by 2 bases, with 5 bases of the junction left unmatched. This CDR3 is CASSERGGSNTEAFF. As DNA, the CDR3 is TGTGCCAGCAGTGAACGAGGGGGCAGTAACACTGAAGCTTTCTTT.